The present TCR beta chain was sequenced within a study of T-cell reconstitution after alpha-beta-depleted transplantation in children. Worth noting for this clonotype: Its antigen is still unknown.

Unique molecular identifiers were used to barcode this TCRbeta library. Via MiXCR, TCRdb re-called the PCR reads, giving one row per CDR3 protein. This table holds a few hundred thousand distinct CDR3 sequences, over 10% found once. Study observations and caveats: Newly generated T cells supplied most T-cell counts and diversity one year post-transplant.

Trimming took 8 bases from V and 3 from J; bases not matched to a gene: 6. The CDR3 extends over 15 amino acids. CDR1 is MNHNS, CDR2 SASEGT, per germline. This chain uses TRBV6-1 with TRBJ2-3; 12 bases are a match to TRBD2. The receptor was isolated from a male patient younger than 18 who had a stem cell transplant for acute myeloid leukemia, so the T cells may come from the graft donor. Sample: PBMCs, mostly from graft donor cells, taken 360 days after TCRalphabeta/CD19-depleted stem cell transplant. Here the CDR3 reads CASGRGTSGTDTQYF. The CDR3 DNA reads TGTGCCAGCGGGCGAGGGACTAGCGGGACAGATACGCAGTATTTT.